This T cell receptor (beta chain) was documented in a study of breast tumors, draining lymph nodes, adjacent tissues. V was pared by 5 bases and J by 5 bases, with 13 bases between. CDR1 and CDR2 (germline): DFQATT, SNEGSKA (reference sequence). The CDR3 is made up of 13 amino acids. TCRdb redid the calling of the multiplex PCR reads with MiXCR, one entry per CDR3 protein. The data show roughly 260,000 distinct CDR3 sequences, 30% seen once. Axillary draining lymph nodes of breast cancer patients supplied the node samples. Ten or more counts support this clonotype. The chain joins TRBV20-1 to TRBJ2-1, with D perhaps given as TRBD1 or TRBD2 (5 bases each). Sequencing used axillary lymph node tissue. The source of this sequence is a female donor with breast cancer. Some clones in this sample may be carry-over from other donors' samples. CDR3 coding DNA: TGCAGTGCTTACCGGGACGGGAACAATGAGCAGTTCTTC. Translating gives CSAYRDGNNEQFF.